This T cell receptor (beta chain) appears in the sequencing data of a study of cytomegalovirus exposure and HLA in healthy donors. General study results and limits: The productive fraction for most TCR beta V segments was about 87% or about 30% in an earlier analysis. In vitro, three CMV-associated chains proved specific for CMV antigens. A list of around 160 TCR beta chains associated with cytomegalovirus was given.

CDR3 length: 13 amino acids. Between the trimmed V and J ends, which lost 1 base and 6 bases, there was a span of 6 bases. Germline CDR1 reads SGHTA; CDR2 reads FQGNSA. The PCR contained 60 Vbeta and 13 Jbeta primers. The protocol was immunoSEQ multiplex PCR, while the TCRdb copy is restricted to in-frame clones and leaves out a portion. The sample records 110,000 or so clones, over 70% being singletons. To note about this clone: Its antigen is still unknown.

This sequence originates from a woman aged 40 to 50 in good health and CMV-seropositive. V and J are TRBV7-2 and TRBJ2-2; a weak D match, TRBD2 (6 bases). Sequences were obtained from PBMCs. CDR3 protein: CASSLGGAGELFF. CDR3 in DNA: TGTGCCAGCAGCTTAGGGGGGGCCGGGGAGCTGTTTTTT.